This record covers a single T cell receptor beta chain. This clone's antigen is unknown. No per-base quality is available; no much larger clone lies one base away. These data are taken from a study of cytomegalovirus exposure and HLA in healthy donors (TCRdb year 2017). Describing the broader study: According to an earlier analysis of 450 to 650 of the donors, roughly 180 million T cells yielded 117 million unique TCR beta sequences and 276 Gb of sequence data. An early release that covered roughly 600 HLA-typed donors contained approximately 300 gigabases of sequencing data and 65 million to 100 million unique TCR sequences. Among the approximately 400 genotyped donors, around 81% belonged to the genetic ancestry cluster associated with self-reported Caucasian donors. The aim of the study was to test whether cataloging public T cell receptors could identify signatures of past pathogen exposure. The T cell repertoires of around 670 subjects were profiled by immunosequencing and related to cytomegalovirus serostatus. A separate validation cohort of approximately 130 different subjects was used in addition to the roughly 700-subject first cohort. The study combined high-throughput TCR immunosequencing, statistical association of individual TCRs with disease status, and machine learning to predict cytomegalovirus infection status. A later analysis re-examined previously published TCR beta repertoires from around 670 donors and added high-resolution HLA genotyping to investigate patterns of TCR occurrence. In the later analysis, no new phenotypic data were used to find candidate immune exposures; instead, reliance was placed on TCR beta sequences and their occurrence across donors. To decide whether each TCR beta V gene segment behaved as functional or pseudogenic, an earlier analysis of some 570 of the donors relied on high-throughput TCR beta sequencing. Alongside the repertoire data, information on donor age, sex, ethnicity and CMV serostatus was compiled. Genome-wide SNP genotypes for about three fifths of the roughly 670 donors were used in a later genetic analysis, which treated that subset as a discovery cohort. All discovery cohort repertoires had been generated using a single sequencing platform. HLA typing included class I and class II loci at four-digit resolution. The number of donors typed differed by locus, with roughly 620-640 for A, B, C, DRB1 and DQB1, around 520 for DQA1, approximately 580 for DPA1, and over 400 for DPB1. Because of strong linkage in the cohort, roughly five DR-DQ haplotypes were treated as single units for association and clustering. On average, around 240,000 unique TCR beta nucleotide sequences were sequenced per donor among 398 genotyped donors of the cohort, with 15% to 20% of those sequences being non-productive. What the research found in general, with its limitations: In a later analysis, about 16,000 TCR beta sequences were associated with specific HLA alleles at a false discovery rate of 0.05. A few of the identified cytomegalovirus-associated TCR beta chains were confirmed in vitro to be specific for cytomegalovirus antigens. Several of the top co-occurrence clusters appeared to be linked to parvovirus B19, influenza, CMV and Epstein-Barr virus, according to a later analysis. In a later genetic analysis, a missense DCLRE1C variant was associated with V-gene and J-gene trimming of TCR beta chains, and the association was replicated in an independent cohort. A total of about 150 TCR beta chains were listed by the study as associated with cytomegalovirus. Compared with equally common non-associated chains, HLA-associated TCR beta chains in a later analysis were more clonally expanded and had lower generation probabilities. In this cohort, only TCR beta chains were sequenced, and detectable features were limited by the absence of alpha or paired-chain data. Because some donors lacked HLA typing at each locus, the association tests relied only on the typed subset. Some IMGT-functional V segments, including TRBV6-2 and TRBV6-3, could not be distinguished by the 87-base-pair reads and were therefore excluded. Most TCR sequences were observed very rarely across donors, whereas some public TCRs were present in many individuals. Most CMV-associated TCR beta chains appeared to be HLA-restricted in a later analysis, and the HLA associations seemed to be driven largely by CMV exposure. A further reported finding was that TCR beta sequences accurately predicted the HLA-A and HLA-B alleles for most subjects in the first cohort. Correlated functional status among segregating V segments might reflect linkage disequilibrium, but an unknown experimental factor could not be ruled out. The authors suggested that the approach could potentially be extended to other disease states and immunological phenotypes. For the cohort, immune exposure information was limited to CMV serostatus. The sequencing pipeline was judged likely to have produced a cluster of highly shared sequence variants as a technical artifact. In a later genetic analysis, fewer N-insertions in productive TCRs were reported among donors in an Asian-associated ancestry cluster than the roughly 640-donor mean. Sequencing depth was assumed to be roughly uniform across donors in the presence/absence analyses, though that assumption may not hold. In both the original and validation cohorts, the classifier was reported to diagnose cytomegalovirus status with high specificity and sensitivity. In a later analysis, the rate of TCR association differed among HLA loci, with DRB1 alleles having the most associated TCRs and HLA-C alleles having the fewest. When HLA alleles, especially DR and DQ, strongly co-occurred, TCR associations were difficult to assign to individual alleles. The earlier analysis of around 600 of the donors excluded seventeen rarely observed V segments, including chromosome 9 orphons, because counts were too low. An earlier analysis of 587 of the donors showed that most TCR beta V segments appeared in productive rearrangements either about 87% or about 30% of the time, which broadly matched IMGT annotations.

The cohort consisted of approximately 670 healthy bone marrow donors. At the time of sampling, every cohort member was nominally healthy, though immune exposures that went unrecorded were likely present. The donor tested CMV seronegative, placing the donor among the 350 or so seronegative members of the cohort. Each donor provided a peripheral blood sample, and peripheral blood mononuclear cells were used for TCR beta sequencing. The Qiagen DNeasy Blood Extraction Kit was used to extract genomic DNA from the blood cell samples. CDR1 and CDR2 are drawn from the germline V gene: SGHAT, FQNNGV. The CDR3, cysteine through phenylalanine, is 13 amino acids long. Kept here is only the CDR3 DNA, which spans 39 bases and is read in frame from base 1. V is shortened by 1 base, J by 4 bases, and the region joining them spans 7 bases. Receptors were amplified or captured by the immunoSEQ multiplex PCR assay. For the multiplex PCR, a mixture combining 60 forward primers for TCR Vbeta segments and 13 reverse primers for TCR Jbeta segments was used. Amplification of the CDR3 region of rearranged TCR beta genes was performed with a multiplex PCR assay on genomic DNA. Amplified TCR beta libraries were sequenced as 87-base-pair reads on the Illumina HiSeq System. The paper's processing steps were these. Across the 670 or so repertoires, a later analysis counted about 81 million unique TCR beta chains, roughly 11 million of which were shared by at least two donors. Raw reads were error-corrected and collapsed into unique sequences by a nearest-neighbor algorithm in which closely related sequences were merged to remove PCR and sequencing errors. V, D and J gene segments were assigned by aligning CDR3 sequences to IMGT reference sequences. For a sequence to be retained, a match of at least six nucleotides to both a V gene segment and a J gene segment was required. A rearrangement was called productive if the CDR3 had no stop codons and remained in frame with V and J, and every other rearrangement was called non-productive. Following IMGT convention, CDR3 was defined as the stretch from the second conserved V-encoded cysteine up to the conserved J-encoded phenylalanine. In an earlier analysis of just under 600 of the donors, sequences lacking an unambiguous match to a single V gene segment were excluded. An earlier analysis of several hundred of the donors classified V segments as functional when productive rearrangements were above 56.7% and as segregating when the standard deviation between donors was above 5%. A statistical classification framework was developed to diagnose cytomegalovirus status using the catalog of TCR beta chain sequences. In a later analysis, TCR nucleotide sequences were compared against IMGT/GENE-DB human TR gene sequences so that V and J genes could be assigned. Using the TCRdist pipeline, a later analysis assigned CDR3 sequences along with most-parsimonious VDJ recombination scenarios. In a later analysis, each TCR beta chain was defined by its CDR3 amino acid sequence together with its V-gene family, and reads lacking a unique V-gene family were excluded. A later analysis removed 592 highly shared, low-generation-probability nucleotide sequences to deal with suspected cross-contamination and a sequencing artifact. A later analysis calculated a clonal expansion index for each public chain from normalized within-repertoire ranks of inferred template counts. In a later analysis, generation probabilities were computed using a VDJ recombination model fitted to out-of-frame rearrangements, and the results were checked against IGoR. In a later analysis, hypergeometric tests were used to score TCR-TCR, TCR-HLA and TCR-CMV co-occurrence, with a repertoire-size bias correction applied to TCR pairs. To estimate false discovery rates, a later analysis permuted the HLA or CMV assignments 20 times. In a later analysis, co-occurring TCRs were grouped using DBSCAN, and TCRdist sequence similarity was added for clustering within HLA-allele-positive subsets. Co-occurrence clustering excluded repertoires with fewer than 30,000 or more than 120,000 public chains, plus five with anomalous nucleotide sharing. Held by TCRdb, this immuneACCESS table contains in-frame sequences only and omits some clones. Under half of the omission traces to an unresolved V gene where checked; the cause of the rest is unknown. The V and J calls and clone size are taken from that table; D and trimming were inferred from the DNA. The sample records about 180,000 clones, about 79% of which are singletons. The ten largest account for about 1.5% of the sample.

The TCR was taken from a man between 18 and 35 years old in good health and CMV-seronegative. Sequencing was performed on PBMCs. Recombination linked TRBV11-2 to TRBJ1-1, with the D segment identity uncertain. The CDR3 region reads CASSLGRGTEAFF. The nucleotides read TGTGCCAGCAGCTTAGGACGGGGCACTGAAGCTTTCTTT.